A selection of T cell receptor beta chains follows, all from one sample in a study of T-cell memory formation after mild COVID-19. TCRdb re-called the 5' RACE reads with MiXCR, one entry per CDR3 protein. The sample holds a few hundred thousand distinct CDR3 sequences, around an eighth seen once. The sequencing sample was made of PBMCs or a T cell subset sorted from them (not recorded which). The receptors derive from a man aged 18-30 years who had mild COVID-19 (a few samples of this study predate the infection). Cell type and time point are not known. CDR3s include the opening cysteine and the closing phenylalanine or tryptophan. The D gene is left open where the match is weak. Rows may omit the clone size; those that give it use once, few, many or a size class.

TRBV5-4,TRBJ1-2,-,-,TGTGCCAGCAGCTTGGTTGGGGCAGGGAGTAACTATGGCTACACCTTC,CASSLVGAGSNYGYTF
TRBV7-9,TRBJ2-3,many,-,TGTGCCAGCAGCTCTTGGGGGACAGATACGCAGTATTTT,CASSSWGTDTQYF
TRBV5-5,TRBJ2-5,few,-,TGTGCCAGCAGTTACCCTCGGCGGGAGACCCAGTACTTC,CASSYPRRETQYF
TRBV12-3/TRBV12-4,TRBJ1-1,-,-,TGTGCCAGCAGTACAAAGTTGAACACTGAAGCTTTCTTT,CASSTKLNTEAFF
TRBV19,TRBJ2-2,few,-,TGTGCCAGTGGAACTAGCTGGAACACCGGGGAGCTGTTTTTT,CASGTSWNTGELFF
TRBV7-2,TRBJ2-1,few,-,TGTGCCAGCAGCTTAGCGCGCCTAGCCAATGAGCAGTTCTTC,CASSLARLANEQFF
TRBV6-6,TRBJ1-6,few,TRBD1,TGTGCCAGCAGTTACGGACAGGGCGGGGATTCACCCCTCCACTTT,CASSYGQGGDSPLHF
TRBV7-2,TRBJ2-4,many,-,TGTGCCAGCAGCTTAGGTGTGAGGGCCGGTGGAAACATTCAGTACTTC,CASSLGVRAGGNIQYF
TRBV7-2,TRBJ2-5,-,TRBD1,TGTGCCAGCAGCCGTTTAACCGGGACAGGGGGACAAGAGACCCAGTACTTC,CASSRLTGTGGQETQYF
TRBV5-1,TRBJ2-7,few,TRBD1,TGCGCCTGGCAGATGCGACAGGGGATCTACGAGCAGTACTTC,CAWQMRQGIYEQYF
TRBV7-9,TRBJ2-7,-,TRBD2,TGTGCCAGCAGCTCGTGGACTAGCGGCCACGAAAGATCCTACGAGCAGTACTTC,CASSSWTSGHERSYEQYF
TRBV6-1,TRBJ1-1,-,TRBD1,TGTGCCAGCAGGTTGTTGACAGGGGGGGTGACTGAAGCTTTCTTT,CASRLLTGGVTEAFF
TRBV4-3,TRBJ2-1,-,TRBD1,TGCGCCAGCAGCCAATCACAGGGGACATACAATGAGCAGTTCTTC,CASSQSQGTYNEQFF
TRBV6-2/TRBV6-3,TRBJ2-7,few,TRBD1,TGTGCCAGCAGTTACGATGAACAGGGGGACGAGCAGTACTTC,CASSYDEQGDEQYF
TRBV20-1,TRBJ2-7,-,TRBD2,TGCAGTGCCAGGGACGGCAGACGGGGGGAGACCTACGAGCAGTACTTC,CSARDGRRGETYEQYF
TRBV2,TRBJ2-3,-,-,TGTGCCAGCAGACCTACTGGGGGAGATACGCAGTATTTT,CASRPTGGDTQYF
TRBV12-3/TRBV12-4,TRBJ2-5,-,-,TGTGCCAGCAGTTTCTGGGGGGGCAAGGAGACCCAGTACTTC,CASSFWGGKETQYF
TRBV5-1,TRBJ2-5,many,TRBD2,TGCGCCAGCAGCTTGGAGGGAACTAGCGGGGGACCGCAAGAGACCCAGTACTTC,CASSLEGTSGGPQETQYF